This TCR beta chain was captured in a study of blood T cell repertoires in COVID-19. Study-level background: The origin of the acute and convalescent COVID-19 samples was the United States, Italy and Spain. PBMCs, B-cell-depleted T cells, or T cells provided the cDNA or gDNA that made up the material.

Seattle-derived patients entered the study during active infection and were followed longitudinally. Under the authors' procedure: Amplifying reference gene primers gave estimates of nucleated cell counts. Repertoires were generated with immunoSEQ multiplex PCR, while TCRdb's copy carries only in-frame clones and drops some. The V and J calls and clone size were taken over from that table, and D and trimming were inferred from the DNA. This table has under 200,000 clones, about 83% appearing once. V shed 0 bases and J 3 bases; nucleotides not matched to a gene: 2. Germline V gives CDR1 SGDLS, CDR2 YYNGEE. This CDR3 has 15 residues.

This clonotype originated in a woman of 80 years or more with COVID-19, enrolled during active disease. V gene TRBV9 combines with J gene TRBJ2-1; TRBD2 aligns across 8 bases. Sequencing input: peripheral blood. CDR3 in amino acids: CASSVATSGYNEQFF. Here the CDR3 DNA reads TGTGCCAGCAGCGTAGCTACTAGCGGCTACAATGAGCAGTTCTTC. Full variable domain (missing parts from reference TRBV9 and TRBJ2-1): DSGVTQTPKHLITATGQRVTLRCSPRSGDLSVYWYQQSLDQGLQFLIQYYNGEERAKGNILERFSAQQFPDLHSELNLSSLELGDSALYFCASSVATSGYNEQFFGPGTRLTVL.